The following is a TCR beta chain sequence with its context. This CDR3 is 15 amino acids long. From germline, CDR1 is SGHTA and CDR2 FQGTGA. J was trimmed by 3 bases and V by 2 bases; bases with no gene match: 5. The data stem from a study of blood T cell repertoires in COVID-19. Whole-study context: There were acute and convalescent COVID-19 samples, and they came from the United States, Italy and Spain. PBMCs, B-cell-depleted T cells, or T cells were the source of the cDNA or gDNA that made up the material.

Original data processing: How many nucleated cells were present was estimated from reference gene primer amplification. Assay: immunoSEQ multiplex PCR; the TCRdb copy retains only in-frame clones and omits some. D and trimming were read from the DNA, whereas the V and J calls and clone size are those reported in that table. The data contain about 24,000 clones, 70% to 90% of them singletons. This rearrangement joins TRBV7-3 to TRBJ2-3; TRBD2 agrees at 7 bases. Sequencing was performed on peripheral blood. The source of this sequence is a human donor with acute or convalescent COVID-19. The donor label of this sample is uncertain. CDR3 bases: TGTGCCAGCAGCTTATACGGGGGGACGACAGATACGCAGTATTTT. Encoded protein: CASSLYGGTTDTQYF. The whole variable domain, remainder taken from reference TRBV7-3 and TRBJ2-3, is GAGVSQTPSNKVTEKGKYVELRCDPISGHTALYWYRQSLGQGPEFLIYFQGTGAADDSGLPNDRFFAVRPEGSVSTLKIQRTERGDSAVYLCASSLYGGTTDTQYFGPGTRLTVL.